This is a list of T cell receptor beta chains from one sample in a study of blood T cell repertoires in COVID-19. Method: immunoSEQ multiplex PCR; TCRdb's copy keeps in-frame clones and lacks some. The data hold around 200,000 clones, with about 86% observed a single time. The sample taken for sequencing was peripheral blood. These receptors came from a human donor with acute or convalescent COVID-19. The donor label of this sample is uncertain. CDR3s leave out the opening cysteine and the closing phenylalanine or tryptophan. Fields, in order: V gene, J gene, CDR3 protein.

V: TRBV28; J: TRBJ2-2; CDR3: ASSFILAGGKTGELF
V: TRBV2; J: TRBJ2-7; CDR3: ASSPPAGQY
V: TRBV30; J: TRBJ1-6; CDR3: AWSRSLTFNNSPLH
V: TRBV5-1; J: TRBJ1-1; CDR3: ASSAGQPRNTEAF
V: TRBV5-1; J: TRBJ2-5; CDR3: ASSLDPGTGSTQY
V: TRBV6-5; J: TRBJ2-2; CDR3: ASRGSSVPGELF
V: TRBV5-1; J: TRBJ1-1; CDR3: ASSLGGGEGNRAF
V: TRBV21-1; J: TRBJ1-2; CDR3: ASALNRGPSYGYT
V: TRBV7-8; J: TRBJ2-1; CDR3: ASSSDIREQF
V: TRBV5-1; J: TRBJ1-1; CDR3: ASSLLLNTEAF
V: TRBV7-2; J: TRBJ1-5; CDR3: ASSLGLTPNQPQH
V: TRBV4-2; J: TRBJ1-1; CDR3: ASSQDRSTVNTEAF
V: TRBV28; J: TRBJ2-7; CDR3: ASSLGGRGAYEQY
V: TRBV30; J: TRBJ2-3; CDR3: AWSVGLATDTQY
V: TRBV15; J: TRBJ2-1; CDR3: ATSSWTAKELNEQF
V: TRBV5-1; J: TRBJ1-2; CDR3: ASSPQGSNYGYT
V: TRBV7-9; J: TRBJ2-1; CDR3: ASRSGQGGDEQF
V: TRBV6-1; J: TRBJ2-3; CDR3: ASSEGRGTDTQY
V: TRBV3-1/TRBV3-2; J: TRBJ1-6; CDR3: ASRGTGINSPLH
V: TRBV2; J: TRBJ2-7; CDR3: ASSTGRLSYEQY
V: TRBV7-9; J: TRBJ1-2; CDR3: ASSFAQASYGYT
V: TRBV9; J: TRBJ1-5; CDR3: ASSPRQGKY
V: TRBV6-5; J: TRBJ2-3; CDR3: ASSPGRGLGDTQY
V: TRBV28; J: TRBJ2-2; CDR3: ASRLGPRLAGNFGELF
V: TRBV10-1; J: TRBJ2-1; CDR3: ASSESRRGVYNEQF
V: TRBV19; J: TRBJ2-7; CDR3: ASSIDGGEQY
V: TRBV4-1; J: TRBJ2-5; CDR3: ASSQVLGLGGQTQY
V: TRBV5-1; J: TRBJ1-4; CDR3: ASSPDWRNEKLF
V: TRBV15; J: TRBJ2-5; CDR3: ATSRDRYGDVTQY
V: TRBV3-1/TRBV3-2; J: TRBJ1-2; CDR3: ASSQGGGYGYT
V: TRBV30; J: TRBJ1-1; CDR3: AWGGHQNTEAF
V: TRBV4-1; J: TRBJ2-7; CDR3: ASSHGQSYEQY
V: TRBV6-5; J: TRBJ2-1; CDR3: ASRPSGMGPEQF
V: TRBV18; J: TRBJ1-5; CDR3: ASSLGTPEGNQPQH
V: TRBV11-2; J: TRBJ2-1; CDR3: ASSLTGQVQSNEQF
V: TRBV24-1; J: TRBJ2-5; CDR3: ATSDSWTGGSMETQY
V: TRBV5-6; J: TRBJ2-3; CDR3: ASSLASGSTDTQY
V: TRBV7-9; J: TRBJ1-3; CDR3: ASSPKDRVGNTIY
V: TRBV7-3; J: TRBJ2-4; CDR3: ASSLGGGAPKNIQY
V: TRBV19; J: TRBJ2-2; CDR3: ASRDGGGANGELF
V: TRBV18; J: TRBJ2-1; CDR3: ASSPRTSPFSNNEQF
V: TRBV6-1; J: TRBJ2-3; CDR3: ASSDTRGGTQY
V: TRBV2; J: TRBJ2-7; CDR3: ASSEGGSPYWQY
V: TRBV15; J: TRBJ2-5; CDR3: ATSREIQGTQY
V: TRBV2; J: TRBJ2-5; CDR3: ASTRGPYQETQY
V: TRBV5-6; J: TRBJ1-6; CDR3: ASSVTGLNSSLH
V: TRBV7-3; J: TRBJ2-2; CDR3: ASSLATGGVGELF
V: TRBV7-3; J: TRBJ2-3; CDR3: ASSLAAGLGDTQY
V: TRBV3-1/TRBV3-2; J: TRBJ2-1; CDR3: ASSHSDRGRGEQF
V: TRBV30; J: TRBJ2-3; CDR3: ASLLQGTSTDTQY
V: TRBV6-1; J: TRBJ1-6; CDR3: ASSARPILYNSPLH
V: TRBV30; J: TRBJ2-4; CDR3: AYSNSGTSGSAKNIQY
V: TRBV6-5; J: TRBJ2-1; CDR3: AGNRGGNEQF
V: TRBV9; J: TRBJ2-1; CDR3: ASSVRQGSSVNEQF
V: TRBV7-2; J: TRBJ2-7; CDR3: ASSRDYAYEQY
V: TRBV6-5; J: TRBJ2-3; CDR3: ASTSGRAGDTQY
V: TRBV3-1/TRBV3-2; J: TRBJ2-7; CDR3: ASSQKQWEQY
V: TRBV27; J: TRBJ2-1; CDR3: ASSTREGRNEQF
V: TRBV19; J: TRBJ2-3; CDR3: ASSIWDRSTDTQY